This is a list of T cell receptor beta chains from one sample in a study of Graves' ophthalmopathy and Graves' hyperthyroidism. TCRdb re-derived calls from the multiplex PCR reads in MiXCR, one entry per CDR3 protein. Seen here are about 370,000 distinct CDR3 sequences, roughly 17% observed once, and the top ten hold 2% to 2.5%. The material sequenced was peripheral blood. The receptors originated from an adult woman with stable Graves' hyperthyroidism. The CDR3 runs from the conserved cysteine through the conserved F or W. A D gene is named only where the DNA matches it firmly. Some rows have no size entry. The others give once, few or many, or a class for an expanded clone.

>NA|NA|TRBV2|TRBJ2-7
TGTGCCAGCGGGGCGGGGTCCTACGATCAGTACTTC
CASGAGSYDQYF
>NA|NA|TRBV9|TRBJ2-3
TGTGCCAGCAGCGTAGGGGTAACCGGAGCAGATACGCAGTATTTT
CASSVGVTGADTQYF
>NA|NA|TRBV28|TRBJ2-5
TGTGCCAGCAGCCAGGGCCGCGGACGGGTTGAGACCCAGTACTTC
CASSQGRGRVETQYF
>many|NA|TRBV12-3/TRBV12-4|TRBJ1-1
TGTGCCAGCAGTTTACAGGGAATAACGAACACTGAAGCTTTCTTT
CASSLQGITNTEAFF
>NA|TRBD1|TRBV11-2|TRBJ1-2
TGTGCCAGCAGCTTAGAAATAGGGACAGGGGACCATGGCTACACCTTC
CASSLEIGTGDHGYTF
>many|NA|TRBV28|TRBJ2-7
TGTGCCAGCAGTTTAGACGGAATCTACGAGCAGTACTTC
CASSLDGIYEQYF
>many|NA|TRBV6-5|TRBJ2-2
TGTGCCAGCGAAACAGGGTGGAGGGCGTCCACCGGGGAGCTGTTTTTT
CASETGWRASTGELFF
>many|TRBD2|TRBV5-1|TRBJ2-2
TGCGCCAGCAGCTTAACAGCGGGGGACACCGGGGAGCTGTTTTTT
CASSLTAGDTGELFF
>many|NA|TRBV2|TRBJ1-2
TGTGCCAGCAGTGAAGGACACTTC
CASSEGHF
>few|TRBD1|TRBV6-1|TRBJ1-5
TGTGCCAGCAGCCTTTCGACAGGGGGCGGTCAGCCCCAGCATTTT
CASSLSTGGGQPQHF
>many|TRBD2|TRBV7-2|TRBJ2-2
TGTGCCAGCAGCGTTGACTGGACTAGCTTGAACACCGGGGAGCTGTTTTTT
CASSVDWTSLNTGELFF
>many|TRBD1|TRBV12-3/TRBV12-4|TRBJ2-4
TGTGCCAGCAGCCCCGGACAGGGAGGCATTCAGTACTTC
CASSPGQGGIQYF